This T cell receptor (beta chain) was obtained from a study of T cells in localized non-small cell lung cancer (TCRdb year 2020). In terms of the full investigation: Comparing tumors with uninvolved tumor-adjacent lungs, the study looked at the T cell repertoires of hundreds of patients with early-stage NSCLC. The cohort was made up of hundreds of treatment-naive NSCLC patients whose localized lung tumors had been resected. Of the NSCLC patients, about 130 were male and 107 were female, and the mean age was approximately 64 years.

The immunoSEQ Assay was used to sequence TCR beta CDR3 regions from DNA. In the original analysis: T cell density was computed as TCR beta template counts normalized to usable DNA estimated by amplifying housekeeping genes. Richness was estimated with the preseqR package, extrapolating to 400,000 templates for PBMC samples and 120,000 templates for tissue samples. Clonality was defined by subtracting Pielou's evenness from one. Tissue-enriched TCRs were identified by differential abundance testing using productive amino-acid clonotypes, minimum total count 5 and alpha 0.1. Repertoire overlap between compartments was quantified with the Jaccard Index and Morisita Overlap Index. GLIPH clustered TCR beta CDR3s with public tetramer-defined viral CDR3s; viral motifs required at least three viral sequences plus V-gene enrichment. TCRdb re-hosts the immuneACCESS table, in-frame sequences only. Its copies lack some clones; in the studies checked, an unresolved V gene accounts for under half of them, and the cause for the rest is not known. V, J and clone size reflect that table, while D and trimming were determined from the DNA. For this sample the table gives under 40,000 clones, of which more than 75% were detected only once. The biggest ten clones account for roughly 4.2% of the sample.

Results and caveats for the whole study, not just this receptor: Uninvolved tumor-adjacent lung showed the highest T cell clonality, higher than tumor, which suggests more focused antigenic responses in the adjacent lung. Higher blood T cell density associated with longer overall survival, while higher adjacent-lung clonality associated with shorter survival. Of the top 100 tumor clones, a median of approximately 60 were detected in paired uninvolved adjacent lung; approximately 28 were also among that lung's top 100. Because multi-region tumor sequencing was not done, intratumor heterogeneity could not be ruled out. Because the study design was exploratory, TCR variables were selected using unadjusted p-values without false-discovery rate correction.

At diagnosis, tumor, uninvolved tumor-adjacent lung and peripheral blood were collected and then preserved as a mix of FFPE and fresh-frozen material. For TCR repertoire profiling, blood samples were analyzed as peripheral blood mononuclear cells. This clone was found a few times. This receptor's antigen is unknown. Base qualities are not provided; no much larger clone lies one nucleotide away. The germline V gene sets CDR1 to SGHTA and CDR2 to FQGNSA. V drops 3 bases and J drops 5 bases, leaving 19 bases in between. From cysteine to phenylalanine, the CDR3 is 16 amino acids long. Only the CDR3 DNA is retained, 48 bases long and in frame from the first base.

Specimen: peripheral blood, collected before any cancer treatment. The clonotype was recovered from a male donor at least 60 years old with stage III lung adenocarcinoma. Recombination linked TRBV7-2 to TRBJ1-1, with the D segment identity uncertain. CDR3 sequence: CASSLRSRMVRTEAFF. Here is the DNA: TGTGCCAGCAGCTTGCGGTCCAGGATGGTACGAACTGAAGCTTTCTTT. When the CDR3 is completed using the reference TRBV7-2 and TRBJ1-1 genes on either side, the full variable domain is GAGVSQSPSNKVTEKGKDVELRCDPISGHTALYWYRQSLGQGLEFLIYFQGNSAPDKSGLPSDRFSAERTGGSVSTLTIQRTQQEDSAVYLCASSLRSRMVRTEAFFGQGTRLTVV.